Below, 2 T cell receptor beta chains from the same sample are listed, as sequenced in a study of blood T cell repertoires in COVID-19. Profiled with immunoSEQ multiplex PCR; TCRdb holds only in-frame clones, not every one. The data contain 240,000 or so clones, roughly 88% of them seen just once; the ten biggest clones take up around 0.8%. Sequenced material: peripheral blood. Receptor source: a woman in her twenties or thirties with acute or convalescent COVID-19.

The chain employs TRBV27 and TRBJ2-1, with 8 bases lining up with TRBD2. J was trimmed by 8 bases and V by 2 bases; bases with no gene match: 5. Germline V gene lookup returns CDR1 MNHEY and CDR2 SMNVEV (reference sequence). The CDR3 extends over 14 amino acids. As DNA, the CDR3 is TGTGCCAGCAGTTTAGCGGGAGGTTGGTATGAGCAGTTCTTC. This gives the protein CASSLAGGWYEQFF.

The chain uses TRBV15 and TRBJ2-5; D is perhaps TRBD2 (6 bases). The CDR3 sequence is 17 residues long. V gave up 1 base and J gave up 0 bases, with 15 bases separating them. Germline CDR1 is LNHNV and CDR2 is YYDKDF (reference sequence). The CDR3 here is CATSRGWDSTYQETQYF. The CDR3 DNA sequence: TGTGCCACCAGCAGAGGTTGGGACTCCACGTACCAAGAGACCCAGTACTTC.